The 17 T cell receptor beta chains given below trace back to one sample, sequenced in a study of cytomegalovirus exposure and HLA in healthy donors. It was with 60 Vbeta and 13 Jbeta primers that the PCR ran. Profiled with immunoSEQ multiplex PCR; TCRdb holds only in-frame clones, not every one. The sample holds roughly 77,000 clones, approximately 79% seen once. The sequenced sample was PBMCs. The receptors stem from a woman aged 40-49 years in good health and CMV-seropositive.

This sequence joins TRBV30 and TRBJ2-7, with a possible D match to TRBD2 (6 bases). Germline loops: CDR1 GTSNPN, CDR2 SVGIG (reference sequence). This CDR3 has 14 amino acids. Deletions cut 2 bases from V and 4 bases from J, with 15 bases between. The CDR3 spells CAWSKAGRKYEQYF. CDR3 nucleotides: TGTGCCTGGAGTAAGGCGGGACGGAAATACGAGCAGTACTTC.

The chain links TRBV7-2 to TRBJ1-5, with D possibly matching TRBD1 (5 bases). The CDR3 contains 14 residues. The V and J ends lost 2 bases and 5 bases respectively, with 10 bases between them. The germline gives CDR1 SGHTA, CDR2 FQGNSA. CDR3: CASSLISGDQPQHF. CDR3 DNA sequence: TGTGCCAGCAGCTTAATTTCGGGGGATCAGCCCCAGCATTTT. The whole variable domain, remainder taken from reference TRBV7-2 and TRBJ1-5, is GAGVSQSPSNKVTEKGKDVELRCDPISGHTALYWYRQSLGQGLEFLIYFQGNSAPDKSGLPSDRFSAERTGGSVSTLTIQRTQQEDSAVYLCASSLISGDQPQHFGDGTRLSIL.

The V gene is TRBV25-1, the J gene TRBJ2-5; 7 bases match TRBD2. The CDR3 consists of 15 residues. Germline CDR1 MGHDK, CDR2 SYGVNS. V dropped 4 bases and J dropped 1; count of bases not matched to a gene: 6. The CDR3 nucleotides read TGTGCCAGCAGTGCGGCTAGCGGACTCCAAGAGACCCAGTACTTC. As protein: CASSAASGLQETQYF. Full variable domain (remainder filled in from reference TRBV25-1 and TRBJ2-5): EADIYQTPRYLVIGTGKKITLECSQTMGHDKMYWYQQDPGMELHLIHYSYGVNSTEKGDLSSESTVSRIRTEHFPLTLESARPSHTSQYLCASSAASGLQETQYFGPGTRLLVL.

This clone has just a few counts. This rearrangement joins TRBV5-6 to TRBJ2-6; tentative D call: TRBD1 (6 bases). This CDR3 is 15 amino acids long. V lost 4 bases and J lost 2, with 10 bases in between. From germline, CDR1 is SGHDT and CDR2 YYEEEE. The CDR3, as DNA: TGTGCCAGCAGCCATCAGGGGCCTGGGGCCAACGTCCTGACTTTC. Translating gives CASSHQGPGANVLTF. Full variable domain (missing parts from reference TRBV5-6 and TRBJ2-6): DAGVTQSPTHLIKTRGQQVTLRCSPKSGHDTVSWYQQALGQGPQFIFQYYEEEERQRGNFPDRFSGHQFPNYSSELNVNALLLGDSALYLCASSHQGPGANVLTFGAGSRLTVL.

V and J are TRBV7-9 and TRBJ2-1; D is perhaps TRBD1 (6 bases). Trimming stripped 0 bases from V and 14 bases from J, with 17 bases between. Germline V gene sequence: CDR1 SEHNR, CDR2 FQNEAQ (reference sequence). The CDR3 totals 14 residues. In DNA, the CDR3 is TGTGCCAGCAGCTTAGCAGCGGTAGGGGGTTCGGAGTTCTTC. It translates to CASSLAAVGGSEFF. Together with reference TRBV7-9 and TRBJ2-1, the CDR3 gives the full variable domain: DTGVSQNPRHKITKRGQNVTFRCDPISEHNRLYWYRQTLGQGPEFLTYFQNEAQLEKSRLLSDRFSAERPKGSFSTLEIQRTEQGDSAMYLCASSLAAVGGSEFFGPGTRLTVL.

This chain links TRBV18 with TRBJ2-7, with D unclear. V was trimmed by 3 bases and J by 4 bases, leaving 7 bases between them. Germline CDR1 is KGHSH and CDR2 is LQKENI. The CDR3 has 12 amino acids. The CDR3 protein is CASSPSLYEQYF. CDR3 in DNA: TGTGCCAGCTCACCGTCACTATACGAGCAGTACTTC.

The rearrangement joins TRBV6-4 to TRBJ2-5, with 7 bases matching TRBD1. J lost 1 base, V lost 0 bases, and 2 bases had no gene match. Looked up from germline, CDR1 is MRHNA and CDR2 is SNTAGT. The CDR3 sequence is 15 residues long. This CDR3 is CASSDSKGAQETQYF. The CDR3 DNA sequence: TGTGCCAGCAGTGACTCGAAGGGGGCCCAAGAGACCCAGTACTTC.

The rearrangement joins TRBV6-1 to TRBJ2-1; D is perhaps TRBD1 (5 bases). Trimming took off 5 bases at V and 1 base at J, with 12 bases between the two ends. The CDR3 length is 15 residues. CDR1 and CDR2 (germline): MNHNS, SASEGT. CDR3: CASSPGIQSYNEQFF. CDR3 bases: TGTGCCAGCAGTCCAGGGATCCAATCCTACAATGAGCAGTTCTTC.

V usage is TRBV27 and J usage is TRBJ2-7, with D maybe TRBD1 (6 bases). The CDR3 contains 13 residues. Looked up from germline, CDR1 is MNHEY and CDR2 is SMNVEV (reference sequence). The V end lost 4 bases, the J end lost 5 bases, and 12 bases lay between the germline ends. The DNA of the CDR3 is TGTGCCAGCAGTTCCAACAGGGTCAACGAGCAGTACTTC. Amino acid sequence: CASSSNRVNEQYF.

The count of this clone is one. CDR3 sequence (DNA): TGTGCCAGCAGTGACGGTAGGGGTGAAAACTATGGCTACACCTTC. As protein: CASSDGRGENYGYTF. V and J are TRBV25-1 and TRBJ1-2, with D tentatively TRBD1 (5 bases). The CDR3 extends over 15 amino acids. Germline V gene sequence: CDR1 MGHDK, CDR2 SYGVNS. V gave up 3 bases and J gave up 2 bases, with 13 bases separating them.

The rearrangement uses TRBV20-1 and TRBJ2-5; D ambiguous. The CDR3 is 10 amino acids. V shed 6 bases and J shed 5 bases, with 7 bases lying between them. Per the germline V gene, CDR1 is DFQATT and CDR2 is SNEGSKA (reference sequence). In nucleotides, the CDR3 is TGCAGTGCGAGTCTGGAGACCCAGTACTTC. Residues: CSASLETQYF.

This chain connects TRBV2 to TRBJ1-2; D unclear. With 8 bases removed from V and 6 bases from J, the gap between germline ends came to 19 bases. This CDR3 region has 14 residues. CDR1 SNHLY and CDR2 FYNNEI come from the germline V gene. The CDR3 nucleotides are TGTGCCAGCTCGCGGGAGGTGGATTCGGATGGCTACACCTTC. Amino acids: CASSREVDSDGYTF.

The chain has TRBV25-1 and TRBJ2-1; perhaps TRBD1 as D (6 bases). This CDR3 spans 14 amino acids. Germline V gene data show CDR1 as MGHDK and CDR2 as SYGVNS. V dropped 4 bases and J dropped 9 bases, with 16 bases sitting between them. The CDR3 protein is CASSAQGEGGEQFF. CDR3 DNA: TGTGCCAGCAGTGCCCAGGGTGAAGGGGGTGAGCAGTTCTTC.

The chain recombines TRBV6-5 with TRBJ1-1, with D maybe TRBD1 (6 bases). V shed 5 bases and J shed 4 bases, with 14 bases lying between them. The CDR3 runs 14 residues. Germline CDR1 is MNHEY and CDR2 is SVGAGI. CDR3 sequence: CASSLLGGPTEAFF. The CDR3 DNA is TGTGCCAGCAGTCTACTAGGGGGTCCCACTGAAGCTTTCTTT.

This chain connects TRBV2 to TRBJ2-2; D is possibly TRBD1 (6 bases). Germline CDR1 SNHLY, CDR2 FYNNEI. The CDR3 length is 14 residues. V lost 8 bases and J lost 3, with 13 bases in between. The CDR3 region has the DNA TGTGCCAGCCACAGGGATGGGGACACCGGGGAGCTGTTTTTT. Translated: CASHRDGDTGELFF.

The chain recombines TRBV7-8 with TRBJ1-1; D gene ambiguous. Germline V gene lookup returns CDR1 SGHVS and CDR2 FQNEAQ. The CDR3 is 12 residues long. The V end was cut by 3 bases, the J end by 7 bases, with 9 bases between. The CDR3 sequence is CASSFSASEAFF. Here the CDR3 DNA reads TGTGCCAGCAGCTTCTCCGCCAGTGAAGCTTTCTTT.

This clone was counted only a few times. The chain carries TRBV6-1 and TRBJ1-6; 11 nucleotides match TRBD1. This CDR3 is built from 19 residues. The germline V gene has CDR1 MNHNS and CDR2 SASEGT. With V trimmed by 3 bases and J by 2 bases, 9 bases remained unmatched. The CDR3: CASSDRGQGAQTYNSPLHF. CDR3 coding DNA: TGTGCCAGCAGTGATCGTGGACAGGGGGCGCAAACCTATAATTCACCCCTCCACTTT.